This T cell receptor beta chain was identified in a study of response to subunit inactivated influenza vaccine (dated by TCRdb to about 2018). Broadly, across the study: Deep quantitative profiling of the T cell receptor repertoire was used in the study to follow responses to a trivalent subunit inactivated influenza vaccine.

Library construction relied on RT-PCR. The sequencer was an Illumina HiSeq 2500. TCRdb passed the public sequencing reads through fastp at Q25 and MiXCR, retaining productive beta sequences. Under each unique CDR3 protein, matching rows form one entry showing the most common genes and DNA. Within this sample are some 850,000 distinct CDR3 sequences, with around a sixth of them counted one time only. Roughly a tenth of the sample rests with the top ten. The CDR3 holds 14 amino acids from the cysteine to the phenylalanine. The read is trimmed to its CDR3 DNA, 42 bases read in frame from base 1. For CDR1 and CDR2, the germline V gene lists MGHRA and YSYEKL. Trimming accounts for 0 bases at V and 5 bases at J, while the number of junction bases matched to no gene is 3. Broader findings and caveats from the paper: The authors suggested that each seasonal influenza vaccination may recruit only a limited number of new T cells.

In its sample, this clonotype was seen a few times. Its antigen is not yet known. No quality values exist for individual bases; no much larger clone is one base distant. The receptor comes from a man aged 45-65 years who received an inactivated influenza vaccine. Donor details come from another sample of the same person, matched by shared clones. Source: PBMCs from blood, taken 5 to 6 days after vaccination. The chain joins TRBV4-1 to TRBJ1-2, and TRBD1 matches 7 of the central bases. The nucleotides are TGCGCCAGCAGCCAAGAGACAGGGTATTATGGCTACACCTTC. This yields the protein CASSQETGYYGYTF.